This T cell receptor (beta chain) was identified in a study of neurological immune-mediated disorders. Overall study results and limits: A possible signature was seen in one related-CDR3 cluster, into which phylogenetic grouping placed the repertoires of 18 of 34 multiple sclerosis patients.

From the 5' RACE reads, TCRdb called clonotypes with MiXCR, one entry per CDR3 protein. This sample has around 60,000 distinct CDR3 sequences, with 3% to 4% found just once. The germline gives CDR1 DFQATT, CDR2 SNEGSKA (reference sequence). The CDR3 contains 14 residues. J lost 4 bases, V lost 6 bases, and 6 bases had no gene match. This clonotype was observed at least ten times. The antigen is not known. Sequencing was done on a sample of PBMCs. V usage is TRBV20-1 and J usage is TRBJ2-5, with 12 bases fitting TRBD1. This sequence was found in a woman aged 55-70 years with multiple sclerosis. CDR3 sequence (DNA): TGCAGTGCCACCGGGACAGGGGGCGGAGAGACCCAGTACTTC. Its protein product is CSATGTGGGETQYF.